This paragraph reports one T cell receptor (beta chain). The target of this receptor is not known. Per-base qualities were not stored, and no clone one base away is much larger. CD8 naive samples were obtained by positive selection for CCR7 among CD45RO-negative cells, yielding a CD45RA+CCR7+ population from which TemRA cells were excluded. The donors were healthy, HIV-negative adults who had no recently reported acute infections or vaccinations. Every donor was a Caucasian adult residing in Nashville, Tennessee, USA. After blood collection by leukapheresis, PBMCs were isolated using Ficoll-Histopaque density gradient centrifugation and then cryopreserved in the vapor phase of liquid nitrogen. Purity and quantity of every magnetically sorted T cell population were checked by analytical flow cytometry. From each sorted fraction, genomic DNA was isolated and quantified by UV absorbance on a Nanodrop 2000c.

Using the deep immunoSEQ assay, multiplex PCR amplified TCR CDR3 regions from genomic DNA. For each cell subset, the extracted genomic DNA was distributed evenly across all wells of several immunoSEQ 96-well plates, and each plate served as one replicate. For sorted subsets, approximately 190 ng of genomic DNA, equivalent to around 29,000 T cell genomes, went into each replicate PCR. The purified libraries were quantified using a Qubit 3.0 fluorometer, sized with a Bioanalyzer 2100, and then quantified again using the KAPA Library Quantification kit. Every immunoSEQ 96-well plate was sequenced on a separate single-read 150-cycle Illumina NextSeq 550 flow cell. The study's processing was this. Because only junctional sequences without quality scores were contained in the immunoSEQ output, filtering matching that applied to full-length reads could not be performed. To assign V/J genes and CDR3, sequences were annotated using PyIR, a Python wrapper for IgBLAST v1.9, with IMGT germline references. Reads were removed for weak V/J assignments (E-value above 1e-6), missing CDR3, stop codons, out-of-frame junctions, or ambiguous translated residues. A V3J clonotype was defined by an identical inferred V gene, J gene, and CDR3 amino acid sequence. Percentage overlap between repertoires was computed as shared unique clonotypes divided by the size of the smaller repertoire. Richness of each repertoire was evaluated using RTK rarefaction, the Chao1 estimator, and Recon v2.1 estimates of unobserved clonotypes. Generation probabilities for all TCRbeta clonotypes obtained by the gDNA method from a handful of donors were computed using OLGA. TCRdb holds this immuneACCESS table with in-frame rearrangements only. Some clones are missing; in checked studies, unresolved V genes explain under half, and the rest has no known cause. The DNA was the basis for D and trimming; V, J and clone size are from that table. In this sample the table shows approximately 810,000 clones, approximately 92% of which occur a single time. About 25% of the sample comes from the top ten.

The sample originates from a study of shared clonotypes between healthy human individuals (dated by TCRdb to 2018 to 2021). Describing the broader study: The cohort included three men and a couple of women between 18 and 49 years of age. Blood TCR repertoires of about 5 healthy adults were deeply sequenced to estimate repertoire size and the extent of clonotype sharing between individuals. Libraries were prepared and TCR repertoires were sequenced by different laboratories using diverse techniques, in order to increase sequencing depth and limit assay-specific biases. Between about 0.85 and 8.9 billion PBMCs per donor were obtained by leukapheresis. Per donor, three plates each were used for CD4 naive and CD4 memory, two for CD8 naive, and one for CD8 memory. Findings and caveats that apply to the study as a whole: Only blood was sampled, and tissue TCR repertoires likely differ from those in blood. Because the study included a small number of donors, the genetic and exposure-history diversity represented was limited. Clonotypes shared by all four sorted-subset donors showed higher generation probabilities than non-shared clonotypes. Pairwise subsampling indicated that sequencing depth was expected to affect the degree of clonotype sharing among donors. Larger estimated clonotype richness was generally found for naive subsets than for memory subsets. Sharing across several donors was observed for 5% to 6.5% of naive CD4, less than 4% of naive CD8, 2.3% of memory CD4, and around 0.4% of memory CD8 clonotypes. Incomplete sequencing was indicated by rarefaction of sorted-subset datasets, despite the large sequencing depth.

Input material: naive CD8+ T cells sorted from blood. In light of the paper, this sample's cell subset or site label describes: CD45RA+CCR7+. The sequence came from a man aged 25-45 years in good health.

The CDR3 here reads CSVSGLYNEQFF. The DNA reads TGCAGCGTTTCGGGACTGTACAATGAGCAGTTCTTC. The sequence is built from TRBV29-1 and TRBJ2-1; the best D guess is TRBD2, with 6 bases matching. The CDR3, cysteine through phenylalanine, is 12 amino acids long. Just the 36-base CDR3 DNA is kept, in frame starting at base 1. CDR1 and CDR2 (SQVTM, ANQGSEA) derive from the germline V gene. V drops 5 bases and J drops 4 bases, leaving 9 bases in between.